This T cell receptor beta chain was recovered during a study of blood T cells in healthy people across ages. The study's findings and limits: As age increased, TCR beta diversity per million T cells fell in a roughly linear fashion.

In germline, CDR1 is SGHTA, CDR2 FQGNSA. The CDR3 extends over 12 amino acids. A second PCR, run for about 6 to 11 cycles, used a sample-barcoded 5' primer plus a J-beta primer mix. Tagging of each cDNA molecule was performed by a template-switch adaptor with 12 random nucleotides. Sequencing recovered at least 3 million CDR3-containing paired-end reads from each sample. One entry per CDR3 protein results from TCRdb running MiXCR on the 5' RACE reads. The profile shows fewer than 1,000,000 distinct CDR3 sequences, roughly 44% of them singletons. For this clonotype: Its antigen is as yet unknown.

Per-sample PBMC isolation yielded at least 7 million cells. The chain combines TRBV7-2 with TRBJ2-5, with D hard to call. Near its end, the DNA agrees better with TRBJ2-7, so the J call may be wrong. The sample was blood. This clonotype was obtained from a man in his 60s in good health. As DNA, the CDR3 is TGTGCCAGTCGCAAGAGCTTCTACGAGCAGTACTTC. Protein product: CASRKSFYEQYF.